Included here is one T cell receptor beta chain sequence, with context. The data are from a study of blood T cell repertoires in COVID-19. About the study: The United States, Italy and Spain were the sources of the acute and convalescent COVID-19 samples. The cDNA or gDNA used as material had been derived from T cells, B-cell-depleted T cells, or PBMCs.

Authors' analysis steps: By means of reference gene primer amplification, nucleated cell counts were estimated. Clones were read by immunoSEQ multiplex PCR, and TCRdb kept only the in-frame ones, dropping some. Clone size and V and J calls were adopted from that table, with D and trimming inferred from the DNA. The profile covers about 59,000 clones, with 70% to 90% appearing a single time and about 7% taken by the ten largest. The V end lost 4 bases, the J end lost 8 bases, and 14 bases lay between the germline ends. The CDR3 runs 14 residues. CDR1 LNHDA and CDR2 SQIVND come from the germline V gene (reference sequence).

The chain uses TRBV19 and TRBJ1-4; no reliable D call. The sample consisted of peripheral blood. This sequence originates from a man aged 55-75 years with active or convalescent COVID-19. Written as DNA, the CDR3 is TGTGCCAGTAGTAGTCTGCGGCCGGGGGAAAAACTGTTTTTT. It is translated as CASSSLRPGEKLFF.